The 26 T cell receptor beta chains below all came from one sample that was sequenced in a study of blood T cell repertoires in COVID-19. Profiled with immunoSEQ multiplex PCR; TCRdb holds only in-frame clones, not every one. The sample carries 350,000 to 450,000 clones, more than 70% recorded once. The sequencing input was PBMCs or T cells enriched from blood (not recorded which). Receptor source: a woman aged 18-29 years who had been exposed to COVID-19.

V is TRBV24-1 and J is TRBJ2-1; D is perhaps TRBD1 (6 bases). This CDR3 region has 16 residues. The germline gives CDR1 KGHDR, CDR2 SFDVKD. Trimming shortened V by 5 bases and J by 0 bases, and 13 bases separated the two germline ends. CDR3 residues: CATSGWTASSYNEQFF. In DNA form, the CDR3 reads TGTGCCACCAGTGGATGGACAGCAAGCTCCTACAATGAGCAGTTCTTC.

V gene TRBV4-1 combines with J gene TRBJ2-1, with TRBD2 identical over 8 bases. The CDR3 loop spans 16 amino acids. Germline V CDR1 and CDR2: MGHRA, YSYEKL. With 0 bases clipped from V and 4 bases from J, the junction kept 5 bases outside the gene matches. This CDR3 reads CASSQEAGALYNEQFF. Written as DNA, the CDR3 is TGCGCCAGCAGCCAAGAAGCGGGGGCCTTATACAATGAGCAGTTCTTC.

The count of this clone is one. V usage is TRBV5-4 and J usage is TRBJ1-6, with 7 bases that match TRBD1. Germline CDR1 SGHNT, CDR2 YYREEE (reference sequence). V was clipped by 5 bases and J by 0 bases; unmatched bases: 5. CDR3 length: 16 amino acids. The CDR3 protein is CASRQDRASYNSPLHF. Written as DNA, the CDR3 is TGTGCCAGCAGACAAGACAGGGCCTCCTATAATTCACCCCTCCACTTT.

This clone was recorded only once. Other DNA sequences in this specimen translate into the identical CDR3. The gene calls are TRBV9 and TRBJ2-3; 11 positions match TRBD2. CDR1 and CDR2 (germline): SGDLS, YYNGEE. This CDR3 has 16 amino acids. V lost 3 bases, J lost 0 bases, and 3 bases stayed unmatched. CDR3 loop: CASSATSGGSTDTQYF. CDR3 nucleotide sequence: TGTGCCAGCAGCGCCACTAGCGGGGGTAGCACAGATACGCAGTATTTT.

This rearrangement joins TRBV6-1 to TRBJ2-7; a weak D match, TRBD1 (5 bases). Trimming shortened V by 1 base and J by 5 bases, and 9 bases separated the two germline ends. CDR3 size: 13 residues. CDR1 and CDR2 (germline): MNHNS, SASEGT. The CDR3 bases are TGTGCCAGCAGTGAAGGATTCAGGGACGAGCAGTACTTC. Translation: CASSEGFRDEQYF.

Only a few counts were recorded for this clone. The chain has TRBV18 and TRBJ1-4, with TRBD1 matching over 9 bases. Germline values: CDR1 KGHSH, CDR2 LQKENI. Unmatched junction bases numbered 2, after V lost 4 bases and J lost 5 bases. The CDR3 is made up of 14 amino acids. Written as DNA, the CDR3 is TGTGCCAGCTCACTCGACAGGGGGAATGAAAAACTGTTTTTT. Its translation: CASSLDRGNEKLFF.

The chain combines TRBV21-1 with TRBJ2-1; TRBD2, as called in the table, went unchecked against the DNA. TRBV21-1 is a known pseudogene. The CDR3 totals 18 residues. Here the CDR3 reads CASSKGGTSLGESNEQFF. CDR3 coding DNA: TGTGCCAGCAGCAAAGGGGGGACTAGCCTCGGAGAATCTAATGAGCAGTTCTTC.

This clone was observed a single time. The chain uses TRBV4-2 and TRBJ2-5; D unresolved. Trimming took 0 bases from V and 4 from J, leaving 9 bases between them. This CDR3 is built from 14 residues. The V gene's germline CDR1 is LGHNA and CDR2 YNFKEQ. The CDR3 reads CASSQEKARETQYF. In nucleotides, the CDR3 is TGTGCCAGCAGCCAAGAAAAAGCGCGAGAGACCCAGTACTTC.

The rearrangement links TRBV19 to TRBJ2-2; the match to TRBD1 covers 12 bases. Germline loops: CDR1 LNHDA, CDR2 SQIVND (reference sequence). The J segment lost 5 bases and the V segment lost 4 bases, leaving 17 bases of the junction unmatched. This CDR3 comprises 20 residues. Here the CDR3 reads CASSNYNRDRGLVRTGELFF. The CDR3 DNA follows: TGTGCCAGTAGTAACTACAACCGGGACAGGGGGCTCGTTAGGACCGGGGAGCTGTTTTTT.

The chain is built from TRBV9 and TRBJ1-6; 10 nucleotides agree with TRBD1. CDR1 is SGDLS, CDR2 YYNGEE, per germline. CDR3 length equals 14 residues. V lost 0 bases, J lost 12 bases, and 3 bases stayed unmatched. The CDR3 DNA sequence: TGTGCCAGCAGCGTAGCTGGGACAGGGGAACCCCTCCACTTT. Its translation: CASSVAGTGEPLHF.

The genes are TRBV5-5 and TRBJ2-1, with 8 nucleotides matching TRBD1. V lost 4 bases, J lost 0 bases, and 6 bases stayed unmatched. The CDR3 sequence is 16 residues long. From germline, CDR1 is SGHKS and CDR2 YYEKEE (reference sequence). The CDR3 DNA reads as TGTGCCAGCAGCCTGACAGGGGCTAGCTCCTACAATGAGCAGTTCTTC. Translating it yields CASSLTGASSYNEQFF. Complete variable domain (other parts from reference TRBV5-5 and TRBJ2-1): DAGVTQSPTHLIKTRGQQVTLRCSPISGHKSVSWYQQVLGQGPQFIFQYYEKEERGRGNFPDRFSARQFPNYSSELNVNALLLGDSALYLCASSLTGASSYNEQFFGPGTRLTVL.

V gene TRBV25-1 combines with J gene TRBJ2-7, with 8 bases fitting TRBD1. Looked up from germline, CDR1 is MGHDK and CDR2 is SYGVNS. J gave up 12 bases and V 0 bases, and 7 bases lay outside the gene matches. This CDR3 has 13 amino acids. The CDR3 loop is CASSEYGWDRTYF. CDR3 sequence (DNA): TGTGCCAGCAGTGAATATGGTTGGGACAGGACGTACTTC.

V and J are TRBV6-5 and TRBJ2-6; possible D gene TRBD2, 5 bases. The germline CDR1 and CDR2 sequences are MNHEY and SVGAGI. The V and J ends lost 5 bases and 2 bases respectively, with 10 bases between them. The CDR3 consists of 15 residues. The CDR3 region has the DNA TGTGCCAGCAGTCAACCGGGGACTGGGGCCAACGTCCTGACTTTC. Its protein product is CASSQPGTGANVLTF.

The chain links TRBV3-1 (or the pseudogene TRBV3-2) to TRBJ2-1; weak D call: TRBD2 (5 bases). The CDR3 is made up of 16 amino acids. Germline V gene sequence: CDR1 LGHDT, CDR2 YNNKEL (reference sequence). The V end was cut by 4 bases, the J end by 0 bases, with 13 bases between. The chain's CDR3 is CASSRRSGASYNEQFF. CDR3 nucleotide sequence: TGTGCCAGCAGCCGACGCAGCGGAGCCTCCTACAATGAGCAGTTCTTC.

The rearrangement joins TRBV29-1 to TRBJ2-1; D not resolved. The CDR3 contains 10 residues. The V gene's germline CDR1 is SQVTM and CDR2 ANQGSEA. V was clipped by 5 bases and J by 8 bases, with 7 bases between them. CDR3 in amino acids: CSVSIHEQFF. The CDR3 nucleotides are TGCAGCGTTTCCATTCATGAGCAGTTCTTC.

This rearrangement joins TRBV7-2 to TRBJ1-2, with D unclear. V gave up 1 base and J gave up 5 bases, with 17 bases separating them. Germline CDR1 reads SGHTA; CDR2 reads FQGNSA. This CDR3 is built from 16 residues. The CDR3 sequence is CASSLDPGIPQYGYTF. The CDR3 DNA reads as TGTGCCAGCAGCTTAGACCCCGGGATCCCTCAATATGGCTACACCTTC. Drawing the rest from reference TRBV7-2 and TRBJ1-2, the complete variable domain is GAGVSQSPSNKVTEKGKDVELRCDPISGHTALYWYRQSLGQGLEFLIYFQGNSAPDKSGLPSDRFSAERTGGSVSTLTIQRTQQEDSAVYLCASSLDPGIPQYGYTFGSGTRLTVV.

This clone was recorded once. This chain links TRBV11-3 with TRBJ2-1; the D gene is possibly TRBD2 (7 bases). From germline, CDR1 is SGHNT and CDR2 YENEEA. V dropped 3 bases and J dropped 5 bases, with 11 bases sitting between them. This CDR3 is 14 amino acids long. CDR3 protein: CASSFSGTNNEQFF. In DNA, the CDR3 is TGTGCCAGCAGCTTCAGCGGGACAAACAATGAGCAGTTCTTC.

The rearrangement joins TRBV27 to TRBJ1-3, with D uncertain. V lost 0 bases and J 3 bases, leaving 6 bases between the germline ends. The length of the CDR3 is 14 residues. Germline-derived CDR1 and CDR2 are MNHEY and SMNVEV (reference sequence). In DNA form, the CDR3 reads TGTGCCAGCAGTTTATCCGTCGGTGGAAACACCATATATTTT. Residues: CASSLSVGGNTIYF.

The rearrangement joins TRBV28 to TRBJ2-6, with D hard to call. Trimming cost V 5 bases and J 0 bases, with 8 bases left between them. Germline V gene sequence: CDR1 MDHEN, CDR2 SYDVKM. The CDR3 sequence is 15 residues long. CDR3 DNA: TGTGCCAGCAGTCCCCTCCCCTCTGGGGCCAACGTCCTGACTTTC. The encoded protein is CASSPLPSGANVLTF.

This rearrangement joins TRBV5-6 to TRBJ2-3; TRBD2 aligns across 13 bases. CDR1 is SGHDT and CDR2 is YYEEEE in the germline V gene. The CDR3 extends over 18 amino acids. The V gene end was trimmed by 3 bases and the J gene end by 8 bases; junction bases not matched to a gene: 15. CDR3 protein: CASSYRLAGGRALGTQYF. The CDR3 region has the DNA TGTGCCAGCAGCTACAGACTAGCGGGGGGCCGTGCGTTGGGTACGCAGTATTTT.

The chain links TRBV7-2 to TRBJ2-3; TRBD2 aligns across 8 bases. The CDR3 loop spans 14 amino acids. Germline assignment: CDR1 SGHTA and CDR2 FQGNSA. With 2 bases clipped from V and 6 bases from J, the junction kept 4 bases outside the gene matches. CDR3 protein: CASSLSGGPDTQYF. The CDR3 nucleotides read TGTGCCAGCAGCTTATCGGGGGGGCCGGATACGCAGTATTTT.

J is TRBJ1-5 and V is TRBV28; 9 bases are a match to TRBD1. Trimming cost V 7 bases and J 6 bases; bases outside gene matches: 10. This CDR3 has 15 residues. Germline CDR1 is MDHEN and CDR2 is SYDVKM. The CDR3: CASTLPGQGGQPQHF. The DNA of the CDR3 is TGTGCCAGCACTCTTCCGGGACAGGGTGGTCAGCCCCAGCATTTT.

Notes on this clone: At one end the junction does not follow the germline gene, possibly because of a read error. The chain couples TRBV7-2 to TRBJ2-7; the D gene is possibly TRBD2 (5 bases). This CDR3 comprises 13 residues. The germline CDR1 and CDR2 sequences are SGHTA and FQGNSA. CDR3 protein: CASSRDEGTQPNF. CDR3 in DNA: TGTGCCAGCAGCCGAGACGAGGGAACTCAGCCCAACTTC.

This chain uses TRBV3-1 (or the pseudogene TRBV3-2) with TRBJ2-1; 10 nucleotides line up with TRBD2. CDR1 and CDR2 from the germline V gene are LGHDT and YNNKEL (reference sequence). This CDR3 is built from 16 residues. Trimming at V came to 4 bases and at J to 5 bases, leaving 8 bases not matched to a gene. CDR3 residues: CASSRGGLAAHNEQFF. CDR3 DNA sequence: TGTGCCAGCAGCCGGGGAGGACTAGCGGCCCACAATGAGCAGTTCTTC.

The gene calls are TRBV7-3 and TRBJ1-6; a weak D match, TRBD1 (5 bases). Germline-derived CDR1 and CDR2 are SGHTA and FQGTGA. The V end lost 5 bases, the J end lost 2 bases, and 10 bases lay between the germline ends. This CDR3 is 15 amino acids long. CDR3 amino acids: CASSPSGAYNSPLHF. The CDR3 DNA reads TGTGCCAGCAGCCCTTCGGGGGCCTATAATTCACCCCTCCACTTT. Complete variable domain (other parts from reference TRBV7-3 and TRBJ1-6): GAGVSQTPSNKVTEKGKYVELRCDPISGHTALYWYRQSLGQGPEFLIYFQGTGAADDSGLPNDRFFAVRPEGSVSTLKIQRTERGDSAVYLCASSPSGAYNSPLHFGNGTRLTVT.

The CDR3 coding sequence is TGCGCCAGCAGCCAAGTCGTCGGGGGACTGTCCTACGAGCAGTACTTC. It translates to CASSQVVGGLSYEQYF. The chain has TRBV4-3 and TRBJ2-7; maybe TRBD2 (6 bases). CDR3 size: 16 residues. Trimming took 1 base from V and 1 from J, leaving 14 bases between them. Per the germline V gene, CDR1 is LGHNA and CDR2 is YSLEER.